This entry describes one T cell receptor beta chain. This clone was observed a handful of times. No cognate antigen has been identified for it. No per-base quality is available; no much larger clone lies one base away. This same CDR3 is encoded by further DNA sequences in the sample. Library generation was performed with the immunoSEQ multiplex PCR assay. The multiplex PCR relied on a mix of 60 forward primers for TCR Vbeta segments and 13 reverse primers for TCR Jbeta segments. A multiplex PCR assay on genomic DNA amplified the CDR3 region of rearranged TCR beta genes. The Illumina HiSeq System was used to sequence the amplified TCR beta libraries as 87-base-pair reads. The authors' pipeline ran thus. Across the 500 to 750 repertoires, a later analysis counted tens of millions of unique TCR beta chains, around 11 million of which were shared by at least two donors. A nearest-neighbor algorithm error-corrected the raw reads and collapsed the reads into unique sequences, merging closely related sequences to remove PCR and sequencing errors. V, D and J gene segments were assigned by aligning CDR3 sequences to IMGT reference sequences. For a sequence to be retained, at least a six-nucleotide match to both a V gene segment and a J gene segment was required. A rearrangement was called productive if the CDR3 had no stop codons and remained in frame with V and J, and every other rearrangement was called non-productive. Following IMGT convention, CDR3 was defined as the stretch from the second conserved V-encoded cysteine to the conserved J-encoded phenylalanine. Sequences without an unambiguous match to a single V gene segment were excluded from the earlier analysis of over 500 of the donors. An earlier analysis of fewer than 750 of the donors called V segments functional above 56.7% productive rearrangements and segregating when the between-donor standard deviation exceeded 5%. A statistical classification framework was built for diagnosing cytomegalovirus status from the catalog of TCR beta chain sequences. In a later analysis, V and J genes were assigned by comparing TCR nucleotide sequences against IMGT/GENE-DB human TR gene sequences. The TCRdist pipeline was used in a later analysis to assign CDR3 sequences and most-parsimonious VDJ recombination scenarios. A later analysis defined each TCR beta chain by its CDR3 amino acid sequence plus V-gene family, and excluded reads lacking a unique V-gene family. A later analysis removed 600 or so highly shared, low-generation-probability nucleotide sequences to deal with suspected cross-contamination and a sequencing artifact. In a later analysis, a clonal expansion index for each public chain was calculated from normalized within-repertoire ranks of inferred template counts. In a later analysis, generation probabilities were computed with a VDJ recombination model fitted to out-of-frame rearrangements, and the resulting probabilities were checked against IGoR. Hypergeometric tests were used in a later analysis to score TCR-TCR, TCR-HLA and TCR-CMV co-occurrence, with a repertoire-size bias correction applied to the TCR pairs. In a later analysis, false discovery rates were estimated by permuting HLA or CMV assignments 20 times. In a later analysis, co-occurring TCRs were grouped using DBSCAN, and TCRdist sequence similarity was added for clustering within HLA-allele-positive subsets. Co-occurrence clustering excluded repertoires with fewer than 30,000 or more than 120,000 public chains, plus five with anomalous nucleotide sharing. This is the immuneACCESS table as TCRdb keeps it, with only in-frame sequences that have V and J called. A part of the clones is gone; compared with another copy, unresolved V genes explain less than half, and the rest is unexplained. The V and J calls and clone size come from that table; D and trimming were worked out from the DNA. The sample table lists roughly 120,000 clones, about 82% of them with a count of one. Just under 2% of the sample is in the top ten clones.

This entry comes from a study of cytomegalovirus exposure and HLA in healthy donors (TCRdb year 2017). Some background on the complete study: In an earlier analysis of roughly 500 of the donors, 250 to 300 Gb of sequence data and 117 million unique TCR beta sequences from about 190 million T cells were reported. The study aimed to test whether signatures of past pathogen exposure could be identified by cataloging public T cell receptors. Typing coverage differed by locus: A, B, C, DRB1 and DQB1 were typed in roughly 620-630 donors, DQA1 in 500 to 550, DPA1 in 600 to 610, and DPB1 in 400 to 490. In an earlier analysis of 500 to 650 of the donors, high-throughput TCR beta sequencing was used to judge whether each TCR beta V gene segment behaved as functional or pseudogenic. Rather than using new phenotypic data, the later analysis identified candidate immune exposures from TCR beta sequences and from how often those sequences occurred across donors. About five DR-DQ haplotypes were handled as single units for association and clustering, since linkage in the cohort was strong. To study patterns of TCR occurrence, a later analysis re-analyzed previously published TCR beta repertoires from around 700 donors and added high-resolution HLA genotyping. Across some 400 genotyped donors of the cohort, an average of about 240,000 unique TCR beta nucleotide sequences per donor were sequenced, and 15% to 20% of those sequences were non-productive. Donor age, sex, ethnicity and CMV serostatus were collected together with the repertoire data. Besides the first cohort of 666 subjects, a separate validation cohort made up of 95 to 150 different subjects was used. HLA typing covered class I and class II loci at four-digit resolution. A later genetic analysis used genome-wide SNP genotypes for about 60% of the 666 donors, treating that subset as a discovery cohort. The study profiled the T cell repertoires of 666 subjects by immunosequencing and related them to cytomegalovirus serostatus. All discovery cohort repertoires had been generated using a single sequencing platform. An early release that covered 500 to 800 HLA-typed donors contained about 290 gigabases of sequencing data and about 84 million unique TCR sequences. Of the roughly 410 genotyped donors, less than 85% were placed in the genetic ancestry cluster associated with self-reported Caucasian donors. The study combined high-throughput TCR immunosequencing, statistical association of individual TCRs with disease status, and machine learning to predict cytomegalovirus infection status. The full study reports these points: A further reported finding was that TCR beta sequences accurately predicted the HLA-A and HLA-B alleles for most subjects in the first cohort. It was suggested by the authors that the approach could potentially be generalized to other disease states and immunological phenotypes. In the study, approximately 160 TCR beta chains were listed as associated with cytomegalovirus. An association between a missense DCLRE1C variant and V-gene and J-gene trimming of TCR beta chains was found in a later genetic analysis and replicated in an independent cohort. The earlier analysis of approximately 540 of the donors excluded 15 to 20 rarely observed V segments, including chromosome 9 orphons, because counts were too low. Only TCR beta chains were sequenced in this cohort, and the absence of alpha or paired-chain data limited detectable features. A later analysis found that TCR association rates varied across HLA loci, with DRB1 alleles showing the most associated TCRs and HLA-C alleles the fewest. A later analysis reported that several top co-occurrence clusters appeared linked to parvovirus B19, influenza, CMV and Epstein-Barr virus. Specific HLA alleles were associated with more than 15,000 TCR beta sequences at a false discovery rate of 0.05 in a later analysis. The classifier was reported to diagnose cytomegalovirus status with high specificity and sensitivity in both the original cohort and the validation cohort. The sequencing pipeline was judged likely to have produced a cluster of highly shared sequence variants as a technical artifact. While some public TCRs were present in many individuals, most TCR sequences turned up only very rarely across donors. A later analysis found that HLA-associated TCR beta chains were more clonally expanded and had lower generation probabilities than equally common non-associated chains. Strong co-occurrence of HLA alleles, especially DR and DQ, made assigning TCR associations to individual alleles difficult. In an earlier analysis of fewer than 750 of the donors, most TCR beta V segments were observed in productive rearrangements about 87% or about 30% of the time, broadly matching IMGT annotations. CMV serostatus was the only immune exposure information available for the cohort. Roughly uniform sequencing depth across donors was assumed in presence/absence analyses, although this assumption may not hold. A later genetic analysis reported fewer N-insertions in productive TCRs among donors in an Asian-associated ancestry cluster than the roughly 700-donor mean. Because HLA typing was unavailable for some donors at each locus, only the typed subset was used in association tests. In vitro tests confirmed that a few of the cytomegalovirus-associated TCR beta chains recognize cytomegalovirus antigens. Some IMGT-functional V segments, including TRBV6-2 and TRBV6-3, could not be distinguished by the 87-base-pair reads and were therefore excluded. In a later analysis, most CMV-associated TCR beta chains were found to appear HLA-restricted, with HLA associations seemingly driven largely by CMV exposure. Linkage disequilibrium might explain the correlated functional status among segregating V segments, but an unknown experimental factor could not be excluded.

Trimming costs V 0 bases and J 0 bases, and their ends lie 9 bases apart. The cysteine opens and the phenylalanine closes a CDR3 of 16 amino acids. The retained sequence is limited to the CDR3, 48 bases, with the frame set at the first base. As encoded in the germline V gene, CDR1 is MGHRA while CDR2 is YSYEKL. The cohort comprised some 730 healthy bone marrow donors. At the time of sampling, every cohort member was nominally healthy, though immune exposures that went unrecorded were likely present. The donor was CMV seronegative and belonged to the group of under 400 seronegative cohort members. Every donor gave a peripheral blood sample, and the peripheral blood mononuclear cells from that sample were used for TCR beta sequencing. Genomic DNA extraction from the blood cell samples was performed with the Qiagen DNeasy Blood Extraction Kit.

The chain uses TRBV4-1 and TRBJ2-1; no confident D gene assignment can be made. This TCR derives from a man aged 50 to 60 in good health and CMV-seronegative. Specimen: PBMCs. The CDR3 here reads CASSQEVASSYNEQFF. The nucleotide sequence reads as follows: TGCGCCAGCAGCCAAGAAGTCGCTAGCTCCTACAATGAGCAGTTCTTC.